Below are 32 T cell receptor beta chains sequenced from a single sample in a study of long-term antiretroviral therapy in people with HIV. The assay, immunoSEQ v3.0, was run at survey level. Profiled with immunoSEQ multiplex PCR; TCRdb holds only in-frame clones, not every one. The top ten clones hold roughly 14% of a sample with under 40,000 clones, roughly 82% of them seen once. The sample consisted of unsorted PBMCs, taken 0.3 years after starting antiretroviral therapy. These receptors came from a man aged 18 to 29 with HIV.

V is TRBV9 and J is TRBJ1-1; D gene ambiguous. CDR1 SGDLS and CDR2 YYNGEE come from the germline V gene. V was clipped by 1 base and J by 11 bases, with 15 bases between them. The CDR3 covers 13 residues. The CDR3 here is CASSVSGPYPAFF. CDR3 sequence (DNA): TGTGCCAGCAGCGTATCTGGACCCTATCCCGCTTTCTTT. Full variable domain (outside the CDR3, taken from reference TRBV9 and TRBJ1-1): DSGVTQTPKHLITATGQRVTLRCSPRSGDLSVYWYQQSLDQGLQFLIQYYNGEERAKGNILERFSAQQFPDLHSELNLSSLELGDSALYFCASSVSGPYPAFFGQGTRLTVV.

The genes are TRBV7-9 and TRBJ1-2; possibly TRBD1 for D (5 bases). V lost 6 bases and J lost 8, with 16 bases in between. Germline values: CDR1 SEHNR, CDR2 FQNEAQ (reference sequence). The CDR3 contains 13 residues. This CDR3 reads CASRAQGAGGYTF. The CDR3, as DNA: TGTGCCAGCAGAGCCCAAGGGGCGGGAGGCTACACCTTC.

This clone came up a few times. A junction end diverges from the germline sequence, so it may reflect a read error. V and J are TRBV13 and TRBJ1-3; D is possibly TRBD1 (5 bases). CDR3 length equals 12 residues. Germline CDR1 reads PRHDT; CDR2 reads FYEKMQ (reference sequence). CDR3 amino acids: CASSFLKPGLDF. CDR3 DNA sequence: TGTGCCAGCAGCTTCCTCAAGCCGGGGCTTGATTTT. Using reference TRBV13 and TRBJ1-3 for the parts outside the CDR3, the full variable domain is AAGVIQSPRHLIKEKRETATLKCYPIPRHDTVYWYQQGPGQDPQFLISFYEKMQSDKGSIPDRFSAQQFSDYHSELNMSSLELGDSALYFCASSFLKPGLDFGEGSWLTVV.

The V and J genes are TRBV9 and TRBJ2-3; D is unclear. The CDR3 length is 13 residues. The germline V gene encodes CDR1 SGDLS and CDR2 YYNGEE. Trimming pared 0 bases from V and 0 bases from J, leaving 2 bases between. The CDR3 sequence is CASSVVSTDTQYF. CDR3 in DNA: TGTGCCAGCAGCGTAGTGAGCACAGATACGCAGTATTTT.

The chain uses TRBV11-2 and TRBJ2-7, with a weak D call TRBD2 (5 bases). Per the germline V gene, CDR1 is SGHAT and CDR2 is FQNNGV. Between the trimmed V and J ends, which lost 1 base and 10 bases, there was a span of 11 bases. This CDR3 spans 12 amino acids. CDR3 sequence: CASSLVKREQYF. In nucleotides, the CDR3 is TGTGCCAGCAGCTTAGTCAAACGGGAACAGTACTTC.

This clone came up a few times. The gene calls are TRBV7-9 and TRBJ1-2; D call uncertain. Per germline, CDR1 SEHNR and CDR2 FQNEAQ (reference sequence). With 5 bases removed from V and 6 bases from J, the gap between germline ends came to 7 bases. The CDR3 has 11 residues. This CDR3 reads CASSSLNGYTF. CDR3 sequence (DNA): TGTGCCAGCAGCAGTTTAAATGGCTACACCTTC.

In its sample, this clone was seen a few times. The chain combines TRBV7-2 with TRBJ1-2, with D unclear. From germline, CDR1 is SGHTA and CDR2 FQGNSA. The CDR3 extends over 13 amino acids. Trimming left V 4 bases short and J 5 bases short, with 11 bases between. The chain's CDR3 is CASSSNRPYGYTF. In DNA form, the CDR3 reads TGTGCCAGCAGCTCGAACAGACCTTATGGCTACACCTTC.

The V call is TRBV5-6, the J call TRBJ1-1, with D tentatively TRBD1 (5 bases). CDR3 length: 12 residues. V shed 0 bases and J shed 7 bases, with 7 bases lying between them. Germline V gene lookup returns CDR1 SGHDT and CDR2 YYEEEE. The CDR3 region has the DNA TGTGCCAGCAGCTTGGGAAGGGGTGAAGCTTTCTTT. Its translation is CASSLGRGEAFF.

This clone occurred a few times. V gene TRBV5-6 combines with J gene TRBJ2-7, with a weak D call TRBD1 (6 bases). This CDR3 region has 12 residues. V lost 4 bases and J lost 6, with 11 bases in between. Germline V lookup: CDR1 SGHDT, CDR2 YYEEEE. CDR3 in DNA: TGTGCCAGCAGCCACGGGACACTCGAGCAGTACTTC. Translated: CASSHGTLEQYF.

The chain uses TRBV5-1 and TRBJ1-2; the D is unclear. Germline values: CDR1 SGHRS, CDR2 YFSETQ. Trimming took 0 bases from V and 7 from J, leaving 13 bases between them. The CDR3 is 14 residues long. For the CDR3, the DNA is TGCGCCAGCAGCTTGGAGTGGGGTCGCGGTGGCTACACCTTC. It is translated as CASSLEWGRGGYTF. The full variable domain, its missing parts supplied by reference TRBV5-1 and TRBJ1-2, is KAGVTQTPRYLIKTRGQQVTLSCSPISGHRSVSWYQQTPGQGLQFLFEYFSETQRNKGNFPGRFSGRQFSNSRSEMNVSTLELGDSALYLCASSLEWGRGGYTFGSGTRLTVV.

The chain has TRBV10-3 and TRBJ2-3, with 9 bases lining up with TRBD2. In germline, CDR1 is ENHRY, CDR2 SYGVKD. V trimming: 7 bases; J trimming: 2 bases; junction bases outside the gene matches: 4. The CDR3 has 14 residues. CDR3 sequence: CAITSGEYTDTQYF. The CDR3 DNA reads as TGTGCCATCACTAGCGGGGAGTACACAGATACGCAGTATTTT.

CDR3 coding DNA: TGTGCCAGCAGCTTTGGGACAGGCCCCAATCAGCCCCAGCATTTT. This codes for CASSFGTGPNQPQHF. The gene calls are TRBV5-6 and TRBJ1-5; TRBD1 agrees at 8 bases. With V trimmed by 2 bases and J by 3 bases, 4 bases remained unmatched. Germline CDR1 is SGHDT and CDR2 is YYEEEE. The CDR3 is 15 residues long.

The chain carries TRBV28 and TRBJ2-3, with D perhaps TRBD2 (5 bases). The germline V gene has CDR1 MDHEN and CDR2 SYDVKM. V was clipped by 5 bases and J by 0 bases, with 12 bases between them. The CDR3 covers 15 residues. In DNA, the CDR3 is TGTGCCAGCAGTGGCGGGCCCGCTAGCACAGATACGCAGTATTTT. This translates into CASSGGPASTDTQYF.

This chain uses TRBV4-1 with TRBJ2-7; 9 bases line up with TRBD1. J gave up 2 bases and V 2 bases, and 10 bases lay outside the gene matches. Per germline, CDR1 MGHRA and CDR2 YSYEKL. This CDR3 spans 17 amino acids. The CDR3 region is CASSQKLLGQGPYEQYF. DNA for the CDR3: TGCGCCAGCAGCCAAAAGCTACTAGGACAGGGGCCCTACGAGCAGTACTTC.

The V gene is TRBV7-9, the J gene TRBJ2-7; D call uncertain. This CDR3 has 12 amino acids. Trimming left V 3 bases short and J 3 bases short, with 6 bases between. Germline CDR1 and CDR2: SEHNR and FQNEAQ (reference sequence). The CDR3 nucleotides read TGTGCCAGCAGCTTTCCGAACTACGAGCAGTACTTC. Translation gives CASSFPNYEQYF.

The V and J genes are TRBV9 and TRBJ2-3, with a weak D call TRBD2 (7 bases). Germline-derived CDR1 and CDR2 are SGDLS and YYNGEE. The CDR3 runs to 15 residues. V was pared by 1 base and J by 7 bases, with 16 bases between. This chain's CDR3 is CASSVTSGGQNTQYF. The CDR3 DNA is TGTGCCAGCAGCGTAACGTCCGGGGGGCAAAATACGCAGTATTTT.

The rearrangement joins TRBV14 to TRBJ2-1; no clear D. Trimming cost V 0 bases and J 6 bases, with 15 bases left between them. CDR3 length: 16 amino acids. Germline V lookup: CDR1 SGHDN, CDR2 FVKESK. The CDR3 reads CASSQECEVSRNEQFF. CDR3 DNA: TGTGCCAGCAGCCAAGAATGCGAGGTAAGTCGCAATGAGCAGTTCTTC.

By sample fraction, this clone is medium-sized (0.01 to 0.1%). This chain joins TRBV7-2 and TRBJ1-4; the match to TRBD1 covers 7 bases. Germline values: CDR1 SGHTA, CDR2 FQGNSA. J lost 8 bases, V lost 6 bases, and 6 bases had no gene match. The CDR3 is 13 residues long. CDR3: CASRGKGAEKLFF. The CDR3 DNA follows: TGTGCCAGCAGGGGGAAGGGGGCGGAAAAACTGTTTTTT.

This clone appeared a few times. The chain recombines TRBV7-3 with TRBJ1-1, with D perhaps matching TRBD1 (5 bases). V dropped 5 bases and J dropped 4 bases, with 8 bases sitting between them. Germline V lookup: CDR1 SGHTA, CDR2 FQGTGA. The CDR3 length is 12 residues. The CDR3: CASSPGGTEAFF. As DNA, the CDR3 is TGTGCCAGCAGCCCGGGGGGCACTGAAGCTTTCTTT.

The CDR3 protein is CASSLRGQGRNYEQYF. Written as DNA, the CDR3 is TGTGCCAGCAGCTTGAGGGGACAGGGGAGGAACTACGAGCAGTACTTC. The genes are TRBV5-6 and TRBJ2-7, with 10 positions matching TRBD1. Germline V gene data show CDR1 as SGHDT and CDR2 as YYEEEE. The CDR3 has 16 amino acids. Trimming cost V 1 base and J 3 bases; bases outside gene matches: 7.

The chain employs TRBV15 and TRBJ2-3, with 8 bases aligning to TRBD1. Looked up from germline, CDR1 is LNHNV and CDR2 is YYDKDF (reference sequence). The junction had 8 bases not matched to a gene; V was cut back by 5 bases and J by 4 bases. CDR3 length: 15 residues. This chain's CDR3 is CATSETGGSADTQYF. Here the CDR3 DNA reads TGTGCCACCAGCGAAACAGGGGGTAGCGCAGATACGCAGTATTTT.

The chain carries TRBV29-1 and TRBJ2-5, with TRBD2 as a possible D gene (5 bases). CDR1 and CDR2 from the germline V gene are SQVTM and ANQGSEA. Trimming cost V 4 bases and J 5 bases, with 8 bases left between them. CDR3 size: 11 residues. The CDR3, as DNA: TGCAGCGTTGCAAGCGGTGAGACCCAGTACTTC. It encodes CSVASGETQYF.

This clone was picked up a small number of times. This chain connects TRBV7-9 to TRBJ1-1; D is unresolved. The CDR3 runs to 13 residues. The germline gives CDR1 SEHNR, CDR2 FQNEAQ (reference sequence). Trimming took off 3 bases at V and 4 bases at J, with 9 bases between the two ends. The CDR3 DNA sequence: TGTGCCAGCAGCTTTAGGTCCTCCACTGAAGCTTTCTTT. Translating it yields CASSFRSSTEAFF.

The chain recombines TRBV7-8 with TRBJ2-3; D unresolved. The CDR3 length is 14 residues. V was shortened by 5 bases and J by 5 bases, with 14 bases between the two germline ends. Germline values: CDR1 SGHVS, CDR2 FQNEAQ. CDR3 region: CASSIDLPGDTQYF. In DNA form, the CDR3 reads TGTGCCAGCAGCATCGACCTTCCCGGAGATACGCAGTATTTT.

The chain employs TRBV5-1 and TRBJ2-7, with 12 bases lining up with TRBD2. The CDR3 runs to 15 residues. Germline V gene sequence: CDR1 SGHRS, CDR2 YFSETQ. The trim removed 0 bases at V and 3 bases at J, leaving 1 base unmatched. The CDR3 loop reads CASSLGLAGVYEQYF. For the CDR3, the DNA is TGCGCCAGCAGCTTGGGACTAGCGGGAGTCTACGAGCAGTACTTC.

This CDR3 is CASSHTGGDGYTF. DNA for the CDR3: TGTGCCAGCAGTCATACAGGGGGGGATGGCTACACCTTC. V usage is TRBV6-6 and J usage is TRBJ1-2; 8 bases line up with TRBD1. Germline trimming cut 5 bases from V and 6 bases from J; bases unmatched to any gene: 5. The CDR3 has 13 amino acids. Per germline, CDR1 MNHNY and CDR2 SVGAGI (reference sequence).

The V and J genes are TRBV6-1 and TRBJ2-7; 7 bases are shared with TRBD1. Per germline, CDR1 MNHNS and CDR2 SASEGT. V lost 4 bases and J lost 2; bases outside the gene matches: 5. The CDR3 runs 14 residues. The CDR3 DNA sequence: TGTGCCAGCAGTGCAACGGGACAGCCCTACGAGCAGTACTTC. It yields the protein CASSATGQPYEQYF.

This rearrangement joins TRBV19 to TRBJ1-5, with D uncertain. The CDR3 has 13 amino acids. The V gene lost 5 bases and the J gene lost 6 bases, with 11 bases spanning the gap. Germline V gene sequence: CDR1 LNHDA, CDR2 SQIVND (reference sequence). The CDR3 region is CASSPPGIQPQHF. DNA for the CDR3: TGTGCCAGTAGTCCCCCCGGGATTCAGCCCCAGCATTTT.

The V and J genes are TRBV5-1 and TRBJ2-5, with D uncertain. CDR1 and CDR2 from the germline V gene are SGHRS and YFSETQ. The CDR3 contains 15 residues. Trimming pared 0 bases from V and 4 bases from J, leaving 13 bases between. The CDR3 loop is CASSLEGRKGETQYF. CDR3 bases: TGCGCCAGCAGCTTGGAGGGCAGGAAGGGAGAGACCCAGTACTTC.

The V gene is TRBV2, the J gene TRBJ2-7, with D possibly matching TRBD2 (5 bases). The V gene's germline CDR1 is SNHLY and CDR2 FYNNEI. The V and J ends lost 0 bases and 3 bases respectively, with 9 bases between them. The CDR3 loop spans 14 amino acids. The CDR3 bases are TGTGCCAGCAGTGAAGCCGGACTCCACTACGAGCAGTACTTC. Its protein product is CASSEAGLHYEQYF.

The V call is TRBV14, the J call TRBJ1-3; no firm D call. CDR1 is SGHDN, CDR2 FVKESK, per germline. CDR3 length equals 11 residues. V was shortened by 6 bases and J by 4 bases, with 4 bases between the two germline ends. The CDR3 here is CASSRGNTIYF. The CDR3, as DNA: TGTGCCAGCAGTCGGGGAAACACCATATATTTT.

The V call is TRBV28, the J call TRBJ2-7; D gene unclear. The CDR3 is 13 residues long. V lost 5 bases, J lost 3 bases, and 11 bases lay in between. CDR1 and CDR2 from the germline V gene are MDHEN and SYDVKM. The CDR3 DNA sequence: TGTGCCAGCAGTATAAGACAAGACTACGAGCAGTACTTC. It encodes CASSIRQDYEQYF. Using reference TRBV28 and TRBJ2-7 for the parts outside the CDR3, the full variable domain is DVKVTQSSRYLVKRTGEKVFLECVQDMDHENMFWYRQDPGLGLRLIYFSYDVKMKEKGDIPEGYSVSREKKERFSLILESASTNQTSMYLCASSIRQDYEQYFGPGTRLTVT.